The entry that follows covers one TCR beta chain sequence. The antigen is undetermined. This entry is derived from a study of identical twins. Study-wide findings and caveats: Out-of-frame alpha sequences shared by twins showed excess low generation probability.

The CDR3 totals 16 residues. Germline CDR1 is SEHNR and CDR2 is FQNEAQ (reference sequence). The V gene lost 0 bases and the J gene lost 6 bases, with 18 bases spanning the gap. Template switching (which added a universal primer site) was used, and cDNA carried unique molecular identifiers. TCRdb itself ran the 5' RACE reads through MiXCR, one entry per CDR3 protein. This sample has approximately 680,000 distinct CDR3 sequences, with 7.1% found just once. This same sample was also taken into another study, of yellow fever vaccine responses in identical twins.

The receptor was isolated from a woman aged 18-29 years in good health. This rearrangement joins TRBV7-9 to TRBJ2-7; a possible D gene is TRBD2 (5 bases). Sequenced material: PBMCs. Here the CDR3 reads CASSLAVSNPSGEQYF. CDR3 nucleotides: TGTGCCAGCAGCTTAGCTGTTTCCAACCCGAGCGGCGAGCAGTACTTC.